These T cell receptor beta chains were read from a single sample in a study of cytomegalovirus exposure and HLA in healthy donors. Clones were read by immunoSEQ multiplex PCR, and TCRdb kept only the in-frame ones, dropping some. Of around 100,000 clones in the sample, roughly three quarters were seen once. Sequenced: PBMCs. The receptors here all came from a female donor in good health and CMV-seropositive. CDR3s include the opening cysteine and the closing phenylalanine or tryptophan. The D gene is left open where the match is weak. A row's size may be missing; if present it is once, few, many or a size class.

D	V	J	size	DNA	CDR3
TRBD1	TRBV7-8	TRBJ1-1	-	TGTGCCAGCAGCGCAGGGGCAGGGGGTATGAACACTGAAGCTTTCTTT	CASSAGAGGMNTEAFF
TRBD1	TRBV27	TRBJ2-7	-	TGTGCCAGCAGTTTATGGACAGGGATTTCGTCCTACGAGCAGTACTTC	CASSLWTGISSYEQYF
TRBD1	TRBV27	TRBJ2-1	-	TGTGCCAGCAGACCAAACAGGGGGGAGCAGTTCTTC	CASRPNRGEQFF
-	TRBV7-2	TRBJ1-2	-	TGTGCCAGCAGTTCCACGCCAGCGGGAGGCTACACCTTC	CASSSTPAGGYTF
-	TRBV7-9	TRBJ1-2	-	TGTGCCACCGAGGGGGGAGGGTACTATGGCTACACCTTC	CATEGGGYYGYTF
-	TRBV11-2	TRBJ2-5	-	TGTGCCAGCAGCCCCCGGGACAACCGCCAAGAGACCCAGTACTTC	CASSPRDNRQETQYF
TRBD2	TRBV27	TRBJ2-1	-	TGTGCCAGCAGTTTATCTGCTAGCGGGAGGGGCAATGAGCAGTTCTTC	CASSLSASGRGNEQFF
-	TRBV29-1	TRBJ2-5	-	TGCAGCGTCGAAAACGCCACGAATAAGGACAGACCCCTAAGAAAGACCCAGTACTTC	CSVENATNKDRPLRKTQYF
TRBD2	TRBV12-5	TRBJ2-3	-	TGTGCTAGTGCCGATCGAGGACTAGCGGGAGGAATGGCTACGCAGTATTTT	CASADRGLAGGMATQYF
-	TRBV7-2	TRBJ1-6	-	TGTGCCAGCAGCTTAGTAATGACGCCCGGGAATAATTCACCCCTCCACTTT	CASSLVMTPGNNSPLHF
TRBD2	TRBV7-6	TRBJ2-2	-	TGTGCCAGCAGCTCACTTAGCGGGAGGGGCACCGGGGAGCTGTTTTTT	CASSSLSGRGTGELFF
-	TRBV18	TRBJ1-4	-	TGTGCCAGCTCACCACAGAGGGCTGAAAAACTGTTTTTT	CASSPQRAEKLFF
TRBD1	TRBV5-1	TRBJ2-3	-	TGCGCCAGCAGCTTTGGGACAGGGGTCAGCACAGATACGCAGTATTTT	CASSFGTGVSTDTQYF
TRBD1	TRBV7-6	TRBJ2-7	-	TGTGCCAGCAGCCCGGGGACAGGGGGCGAGCAGTACTTC	CASSPGTGGEQYF
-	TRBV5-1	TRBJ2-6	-	TGCGCCAGCAGCTTGGCCCTCGCTGGGGCCAACGGCCTGACTTTC	CASSLALAGANGLTF
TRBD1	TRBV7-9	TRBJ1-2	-	TGTTCCAGCAGCTTAGACAGGGAGAGGGTCTATGGCTACACCTTC	CSSSLDRERVYGYTF
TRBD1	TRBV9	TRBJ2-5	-	TGTGCCAGCAGCGTCGGACAGGGACAAGAGACCCAGTACTTC	CASSVGQGQETQYF
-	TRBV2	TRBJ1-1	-	TGTGCCAGCAGTGAATTTTCGTGGCAGGGCTTTCGGGGGGCTTTCTTT	CASSEFSWQGFRGAFF
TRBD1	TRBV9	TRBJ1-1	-	TGTGCCAGCAGCGTAACAGGGGAATTGACTGAAGCTTTCTTT	CASSVTGELTEAFF
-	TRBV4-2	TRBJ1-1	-	TGTGCCAGCAGCCAAGACCGGGACACTGAAGCTTTCTTT	CASSQDRDTEAFF
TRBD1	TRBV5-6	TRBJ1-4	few	TGTGCCAGCAGCTTCGGGACAGGGAAGGCCAAACTGTTTTTT	CASSFGTGKAKLFF
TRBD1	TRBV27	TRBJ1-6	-	TGTGCCAGCAGTTTTTCCCGGGACAGGACAAATAATTCACCCCTCCACTTT	CASSFSRDRTNNSPLHF
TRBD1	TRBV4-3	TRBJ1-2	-	TGCGCCAGCAGCCAAGATCGGGACAGGGTGGTTGGCTACACCTTC	CASSQDRDRVVGYTF